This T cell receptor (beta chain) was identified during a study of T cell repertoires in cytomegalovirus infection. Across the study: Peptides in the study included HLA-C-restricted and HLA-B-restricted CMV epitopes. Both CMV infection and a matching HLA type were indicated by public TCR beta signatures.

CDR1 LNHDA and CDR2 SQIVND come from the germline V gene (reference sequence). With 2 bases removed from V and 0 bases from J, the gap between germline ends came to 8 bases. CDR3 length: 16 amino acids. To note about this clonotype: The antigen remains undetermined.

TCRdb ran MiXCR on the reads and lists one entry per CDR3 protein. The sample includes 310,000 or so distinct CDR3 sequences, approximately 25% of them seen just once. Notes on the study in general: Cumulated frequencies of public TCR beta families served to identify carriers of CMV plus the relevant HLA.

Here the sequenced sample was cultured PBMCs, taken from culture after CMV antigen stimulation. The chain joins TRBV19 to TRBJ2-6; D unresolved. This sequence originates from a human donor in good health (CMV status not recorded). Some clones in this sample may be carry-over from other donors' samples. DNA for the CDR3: TGTGCCAGTAGTATACCCCCCCACTCTGGGGCCAACGTCCTGACTTTC. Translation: CASSIPPHSGANVLTF. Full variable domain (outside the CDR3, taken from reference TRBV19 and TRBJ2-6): DGGITQSPKYLFRKEGQNVTLSCEQNLNHDAMYWYRQDPGQGLRLIYYSQIVNDFQKGDIAEGYSVSREKKESFPLTVTSAQKNPTAFYLCASSIPPHSGANVLTFGAGSRLTVL.